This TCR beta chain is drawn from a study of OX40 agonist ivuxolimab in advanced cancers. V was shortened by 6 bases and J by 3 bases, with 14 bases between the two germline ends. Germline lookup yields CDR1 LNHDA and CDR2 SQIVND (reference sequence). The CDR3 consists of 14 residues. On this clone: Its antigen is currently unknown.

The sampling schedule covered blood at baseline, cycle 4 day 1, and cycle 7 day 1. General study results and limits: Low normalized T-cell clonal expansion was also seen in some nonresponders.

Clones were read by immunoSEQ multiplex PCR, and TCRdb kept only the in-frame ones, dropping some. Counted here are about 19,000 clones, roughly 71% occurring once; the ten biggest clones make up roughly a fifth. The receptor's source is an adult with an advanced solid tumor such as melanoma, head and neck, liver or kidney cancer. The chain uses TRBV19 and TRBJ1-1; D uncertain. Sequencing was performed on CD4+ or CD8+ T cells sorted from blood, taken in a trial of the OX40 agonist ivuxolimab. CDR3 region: CASSWGGRDTEAFF. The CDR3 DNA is TGTGCCAGTAGCTGGGGAGGCCGTGACACTGAAGCTTTCTTT.